The 23 T cell receptor beta chains listed next were all sequenced from one sample in a study of quantifying T cell responses using KT2 cells. Looking at the study overall: Reverse transcription used primers in the TCR alpha and beta constant regions.

An oligo carrying a UMI was ligated to the cDNA 3' end. An equimolar mix of RC1.1 and RC1.2 primed the beta chain across TRBC1 and TRBC2. TCRdb analysed the UMI-ligation and nested PCR reads with MiXCR anew, one entry per CDR3 protein. The sample lists over 35,000 distinct CDR3 sequences; about a sixth were seen once. Sequenced material: PBMCs spiked with cells of the T cell clone KT2. These receptors came from a human donor.

The rearrangement links TRBV20-1 to TRBJ1-2; 7 nucleotides agree with TRBD1. V lost 4 bases to trimming and J lost 4 bases; unmatched junction nucleotides: 3. Germline-derived CDR1 and CDR2 are DFQATT and SNEGSKA (reference sequence). The CDR3 totals 12 residues. CDR3 DNA: TGCAGTGCTATTGGGGACAGCTATGGCTACACCTTC. Its translation is CSAIGDSYGYTF.

The chain recombines TRBV6-2 or TRBV6-3 with TRBJ2-7, with D possibly TRBD1 on 6 matching bases. CDR1 is MNHEY and CDR2 is SVGEGT in the germline V gene. This CDR3 has 17 amino acids. Deletions cut 2 bases from V and 2 bases from J, with 19 bases between. CDR3 nucleotides: TGTGCCAGCAGTTACCCCGCTGACAGGCCCGTTACCTACGAGCAGTACTTC. Translation gives CASSYPADRPVTYEQYF.

This clonotype came up a few times. This chain joins TRBV20-1 and TRBJ2-1; D may be TRBD1 or TRBD2 (5 bases each). The CDR3 runs 14 residues. CDR1 is DFQATT, CDR2 SNEGSKA, per germline (reference sequence). Trimming cost V 4 bases and J 6 bases, with 16 bases left between them. The CDR3, as DNA: TGCAGTGCTACCAGGTGGGGGAGTAGCAATGAGCAGTTCTTC. It encodes CSATRWGSSNEQFF.

This clonotype was counted between two and nine times. The V and J genes are TRBV10-1 and TRBJ1-1, with a weak D call TRBD1 (5 bases). V lost 2 bases, J lost 3 bases, and 7 bases lay in between. The CDR3 spans 13 residues. Germline CDR1 reads WNHNN; CDR2 reads SYGVQD (reference sequence). CDR3 DNA: TGCGCCAGCAGTGAGGGGGCAGACACTGAAGCTTTCTTT. The encoded protein is CASSEGADTEAFF.

In its sample, this clonotype was seen a few times. This chain joins TRBV20-1 and TRBJ1-6; D ambiguous. Germline CDR1 DFQATT, CDR2 SNEGSKA (reference sequence). Trimming stripped 3 bases from V and 0 bases from J, with 6 bases between. This CDR3 has 14 amino acids. The CDR3 loop reads CSARAPSYNSPLHF. CDR3 DNA: TGCAGTGCTAGGGCCCCCTCCTATAATTCACCCCTCCACTTT.

The V gene is TRBV29-1, the J gene TRBJ2-7, with TRBD2 identical over 11 bases. The V and J ends lost 2 bases and 0 bases, in that order; junction bases with no gene match: 3. Germline V CDR1 and CDR2: SQVTM, ANQGSEA. The CDR3 is 15 amino acids. This CDR3 reads CSVELAGGPSYEQYF. CDR3 bases: TGCAGCGTTGAACTAGCGGGGGGACCCTCCTACGAGCAGTACTTC.

This chain connects TRBV6-5 to TRBJ1-2; 7 nucleotides match TRBD1. The V segment lost 2 bases and the J segment 4 bases; nucleotides outside the gene matches: 4. CDR1 is MNHEY and CDR2 is SVGAGI in the germline V gene. CDR3 length: 14 residues. The CDR3 is CASSYRTGSYGYTF. CDR3 nucleotides: TGTGCCAGCAGTTACCGGACAGGAAGCTATGGCTACACCTTC.

The V gene is TRBV9, the J gene TRBJ1-6, with D possibly TRBD1 on 5 matching bases. The CDR3 loop spans 20 amino acids. The V gene lost 3 bases and the J gene lost 0 bases, with 22 bases spanning the gap. The germline gives CDR1 SGDLS, CDR2 YYNGEE. CDR3 residues: CASSDPGPGPMSSYNSPLHF. The CDR3 DNA reads as TGTGCCAGCAGCGACCCAGGACCGGGACCCATGAGCTCCTATAATTCACCCCTCCACTTT.

The chain has TRBV4-2 and TRBJ2-7; D gene uncertain. Germline CDR1 is LGHNA and CDR2 is YNFKEQ. The V gene lost 4 bases and the J gene lost 3 bases, with 13 bases spanning the gap. This CDR3 is 14 amino acids long. DNA of the CDR3: TGTGCCAGCAGCCCCCGACTGTCGGACTACGAGCAGTACTTC. As protein: CASSPRLSDYEQYF.

In this sample, this clonotype turned up a few times. The J gene is TRBJ2-2, the V gene TRBV9; 7 bases agree with TRBD1. The V and J ends lost 3 bases and 4 bases, in that order; junction bases with no gene match: 6. This CDR3 is 15 amino acids long. CDR1 and CDR2 from the germline V gene are SGDLS and YYNGEE. CDR3 sequence reads: CASSETGSSTGELFF. The CDR3 DNA reads TGTGCCAGCAGCGAGACAGGGAGTAGCACCGGGGAGCTGTTTTTT.

This clonotype was seen at least ten times. V and J are TRBV18 and TRBJ1-1, with unresolved D. The CDR3 has 14 residues. Germline V CDR1 and CDR2: KGHSH, LQKENI. V was clipped by 4 bases and J by 3 bases, with 12 bases between them. CDR3 residues: CASSLRESHTEAFF. DNA of the CDR3: TGTGCCAGCTCACTAAGGGAGAGCCACACTGAAGCTTTCTTT. The variable domain in full, completed from reference TRBV18 and TRBJ1-1, reads NAGVMQNPRHLVRRRGQEARLRCSPMKGHSHVYWYRQLPEEGLKFMVYLQKENIIDESGMPKERFSAEFPKEGPSILRIQQVVRGDSAAYFCASSLRESHTEAFFGQGTRLTVV.

This chain connects TRBV12-3 or TRBV12-4 to TRBJ2-5; TRBD2 matches 7 bases. With V trimmed by 5 bases and J by 3 bases, 3 bases remained unmatched. This CDR3 region has 13 residues. CDR3 in amino acids: CASSQSGEETQYF. The CDR3 coding sequence is TGTGCCAGCAGTCAAAGCGGGGAAGAGACCCAGTACTTC.

The gene calls are TRBV2 and TRBJ2-1, with TRBD1 identical over 7 bases. J lost 9 bases, V lost 6 bases, and 8 bases had no gene match. This CDR3 has 13 amino acids. The germline V gene has CDR1 SNHLY and CDR2 FYNNEI. The CDR3 nucleotides are TGTGCCAGCAGGAGAGGGGGCAGAGGTGAGCAGTTCTTC. This translates into CASRRGGRGEQFF.

This rearrangement joins TRBV6-6 to TRBJ2-5; 11 nucleotides line up with TRBD2. From germline, CDR1 is MNHNY and CDR2 SVGAGI (reference sequence). CDR3 length equals 16 residues. With V trimmed by 0 bases and J by 3 bases, 3 bases remained unmatched. CDR3 nucleotides: TGTGCCAGCAGTTACTCTGTGGGACTAGCGGAAGAGACCCAGTACTTC. Protein product: CASSYSVGLAEETQYF.

This clonotype has a handful of counts. CDR3 amino acids: CASRERYMNTEAFF. As DNA, the CDR3 is TGTGCCAGCCGAGAGAGGTACATGAACACTGAAGCTTTCTTT. The genes are TRBV6-2 or TRBV6-3 and TRBJ1-1; no definite D call. Trimming shortened V by 8 bases and J by 0 bases, and 13 bases separated the two germline ends. CDR3 length: 14 amino acids. Germline V gene sequence: CDR1 MNHEY, CDR2 SVGEGT.

This clonotype was seen only a few times. The chain carries TRBV12-3 or TRBV12-4 and TRBJ1-5; D ambiguous. Trimming took off 5 bases at V and 7 bases at J, with 3 bases between the two ends. The CDR3 sequence is 10 residues long. CDR3 loop: CASSRQPQHF. CDR3 nucleotides: TGTGCCAGCAGTCGCCAGCCCCAGCATTTT.

In this sample, this clonotype turned up many times. The chain is built from TRBV12-3 or TRBV12-4 and TRBJ2-1; D not certain. CDR3 size: 17 residues. V gave up 5 bases and J gave up 2 bases, with 19 bases separating them. CDR3 bases: TGTGCCAGCAGTCCGCCCCTAAGGAGCGCCCCCTACAATGAGCAGTTCTTC. It translates to CASSPPLRSAPYNEQFF.

The rearrangement joins TRBV27 to TRBJ2-7, with no clear D. Trimming took 6 bases from V and 0 from J, leaving 12 bases between them. CDR1 is MNHEY and CDR2 is SMNVEV in the germline V gene (reference sequence). The CDR3 covers 14 residues. CDR3 in DNA: TGTGCCAGCAGGCGAGACGGATACTCCTACGAGCAGTACTTC. It translates to CASRRDGYSYEQYF.

Ten or more counts support this clonotype. The rearrangement uses TRBV2 and TRBJ2-7; D is uncertain. This CDR3 is 12 amino acids long. With 10 bases removed from V and 0 bases from J, the gap between germline ends came to 10 bases. CDR1 SNHLY and CDR2 FYNNEI come from the germline V gene. The CDR3 protein is CAIWAPSYEQYF. The CDR3 bases are TGTGCCATCTGGGCTCCCTCCTACGAGCAGTACTTC.

In its sample, this clonotype was seen once. The chain combines TRBV7-2 with TRBJ1-1; weak D call: TRBD1 (6 bases). The CDR3 consists of 15 residues. V shed 2 bases and J shed 4 bases, with 14 bases lying between them. The germline V gene has CDR1 SGHTA and CDR2 FQGNSA. The CDR3 spells CASSLNRVRGTEAFF. CDR3 coding DNA: TGTGCCAGCAGCTTAAACAGGGTGAGAGGCACTGAAGCTTTCTTT.

The chain uses TRBV7-9 and TRBJ2-7; D is perhaps TRBD2 (6 bases). CDR3 length equals 15 residues. Trimming removed 0 bases at V and 2 bases at J, with 11 bases between. Looked up from germline, CDR1 is SEHNR and CDR2 is FQNEAQ (reference sequence). This CDR3 is CASSLAPSVTYEQYF. In DNA, the CDR3 is TGTGCCAGCAGCTTAGCACCTAGCGTAACCTACGAGCAGTACTTC.

The chain combines TRBV20-1 with TRBJ2-7; D might be TRBD1 (5 bases). The CDR3 has 14 amino acids. Germline CDR1 and CDR2: DFQATT and SNEGSKA (reference sequence). The V end lost 4 bases, the J end lost 4 bases, and 17 bases lay between the germline ends. CDR3 residues: CSAMRSDSPYEQYF. In nucleotides, the CDR3 is TGCAGTGCTATGAGGAGTGACAGCCCATACGAGCAGTACTTC.

V is TRBV6-1 and J is TRBJ1-6; D might be TRBD1 (5 bases). V dropped 5 bases and J dropped 3 bases, with 11 bases sitting between them. Germline assignment: CDR1 MNHNS and CDR2 SASEGT. The CDR3 contains 15 residues. CDR3 bases: TGTGCCAGCAGTAAACAGGATTTCTATAATTCACCCCTCCACTTT. Amino acid sequence: CASSKQDFYNSPLHF.